This T cell receptor (beta chain) was sequenced in a study of early T cells in non-severe SARS-CoV-2 infection. Study-wide background: With bulk RNA from unsorted whole blood as input, sequencing yielded unpaired chains. Study-wide points: Matching against VDJdb likely underestimated virus-specific expansions, favoring anti-spike CD8.

Separate cDNA molecules each had unique molecular identifiers attached to them. Using its own MiXCR run on the 5' RACE reads, TCRdb lists one record per CDR3 protein. The sample records tens of thousands of distinct CDR3 sequences, approximately 5.5% being singletons. As regards this clonotype: Its antigen is currently unknown.

Germline V lookup: CDR1 SEHNR, CDR2 FQNEAQ (reference sequence). V lost 1 base and J lost 2, with 14 bases in between. The CDR3 consists of 16 residues. J is TRBJ2-5 and V is TRBV7-9; D is perhaps TRBD1 or TRBD2 (5 bases each). What was sequenced was whole blood. The origin of this receptor is an adult who was a healthcare worker with PCR-confirmed SARS-CoV-2 infection or an uninfected control (not recorded which). CDR3 residues: CASSLGGIEQQETQYF. The CDR3 nucleotides read TGTGCCAGCAGCTTAGGGGGGATAGAGCAGCAAGAGACCCAGTACTTC.